This entry concerns a single TCR beta chain. Germline V lookup: CDR1 MGHRA, CDR2 YSYEKL. The CDR3 is 16 residues long. V lost 1 base, J lost 2 bases, and 11 bases lay in between. The source of the sample is a study of blood T cell repertoires in COVID-19. Study information: PBMCs, B-cell-depleted T cells, or T cells provided the cDNA or gDNA that made up the material.

Original methodology: Nucleated cell counts were estimated from reference gene primer amplification. Only in-frame clones appear in the TCRdb table, and some are missing; sequencing was by immunoSEQ multiplex PCR. From that table come the V and J calls and clone size; the DNA was used to work out D and trimming. The sample includes hundreds of thousands of clones, about 92% of them seen just once. All enrollees were roughly 18 to 95 years old and from some 24 US areas. Recovery meant two consecutive negative NP/OP PCR tests, professional clearance, or resolved symptoms. This TCR was sampled from a man aged 55-75 years who had recovered from COVID-19. The chain is built from TRBV4-1 and TRBJ1-4; a possible D gene is TRBD1 (5 bases). Sequenced material: PBMCs or T cells enriched from blood (not recorded which). The CDR3 nucleotides are TGCGCCAGCAGCCAAGCCAGACAGCTCACTAATGAAAAACTGTTTTTT. This encodes CASSQARQLTNEKLFF.